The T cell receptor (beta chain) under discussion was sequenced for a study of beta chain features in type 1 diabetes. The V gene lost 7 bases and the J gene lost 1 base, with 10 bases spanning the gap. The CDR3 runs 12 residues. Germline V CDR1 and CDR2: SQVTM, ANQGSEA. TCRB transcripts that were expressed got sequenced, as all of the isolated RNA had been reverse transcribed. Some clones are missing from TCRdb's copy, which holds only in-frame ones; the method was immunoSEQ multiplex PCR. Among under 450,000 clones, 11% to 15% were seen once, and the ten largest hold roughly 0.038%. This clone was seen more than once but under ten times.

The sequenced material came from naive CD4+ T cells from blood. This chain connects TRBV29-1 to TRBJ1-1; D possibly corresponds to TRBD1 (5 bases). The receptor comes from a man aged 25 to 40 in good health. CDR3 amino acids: CSAGGENTEAFF. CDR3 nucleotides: TGCAGCGCCGGAGGGGAGAACACTGAAGCTTTCTTT.